These 32 T cell receptor beta chains originate from one sample sequenced in a study of cytomegalovirus exposure and HLA in healthy donors. The PCR employed 60 Vbeta primers together with 13 Jbeta primers. Sequencing used immunoSEQ multiplex PCR; TCRdb keeps in-frame clones, though not all of them. The data show some 180,000 clones, with 77% seen just once and roughly 3.5% held by the top ten. The sample consisted of PBMCs. These TCRs come from a woman in her sixties in good health and CMV-seropositive.

This chain connects TRBV28 to TRBJ2-2; D gene uncertain. Per the germline V gene, CDR1 is MDHEN and CDR2 is SYDVKM. Trimming removed 2 bases at V and 4 bases at J, with 11 bases between. CDR3 length: 15 amino acids. CDR3: CASSLIGSGTGELFF. CDR3 sequence (DNA): TGTGCCAGCAGTTTAATCGGTTCAGGCACCGGGGAGCTGTTTTTT. The full variable domain, with the rest looked up from reference TRBV28 and TRBJ2-2, is DVKVTQSSRYLVKRTGEKVFLECVQDMDHENMFWYRQDPGLGLRLIYFSYDVKMKEKGDIPEGYSVSREKKERFSLILESASTNQTSMYLCASSLIGSGTGELFFGEGSRLTVL.

This chain links TRBV29-1 with TRBJ2-1, with 10 bases matching TRBD2. Trimming removed 1 base from V and 4 bases from J; junction bases left unmatched: 4. The CDR3 consists of 15 residues. Germline V gene lookup returns CDR1 SQVTM and CDR2 ANQGSEA. The CDR3 here is CSVEVSGRGYNEQFF. CDR3 nucleotides: TGCAGCGTTGAAGTCAGCGGGAGGGGATACAATGAGCAGTTCTTC.

This sequence joins TRBV7-8 and TRBJ2-6; no firm D call. V lost 2 bases and J 0 bases, leaving 8 bases between the germline ends. Germline CDR1 reads SGHVS; CDR2 reads FQNEAQ. The CDR3 consists of 16 residues. CDR3 sequence reads: CASSLIRSSGANVLTF. The CDR3 bases are TGTGCCAGCAGCTTAATTAGATCCTCTGGGGCCAACGTCCTGACTTTC.

The rearrangement uses TRBV30 and TRBJ2-3; D ambiguous. V dropped 0 bases and J dropped 2 bases, with 9 bases sitting between them. CDR1 and CDR2 from the germline V gene are GTSNPN and SVGIG (reference sequence). CDR3 length equals 14 residues. As DNA, the CDR3 is TGTGCCTGGAGTGTAAGTCAGTCCACAGATACGCAGTATTTT. Its translation is CAWSVSQSTDTQYF.

The chain has TRBV7-8 and TRBJ2-1; TRBD2 matches at 9 bases. With V trimmed by 5 bases and J by 0 bases, 5 bases remained unmatched. This CDR3 has 16 residues. Looked up from germline, CDR1 is SGHVS and CDR2 is FQNEAQ. CDR3 sequence reads: CASSARSGSSYNEQFF. The CDR3 DNA sequence: TGTGCCAGCAGCGCACGTAGCGGGAGCTCCTACAATGAGCAGTTCTTC.

V and J are TRBV2 and TRBJ2-1, with 11 positions matching TRBD1. Trimming removed 6 bases from V and 10 bases from J; junction bases left unmatched: 2. The CDR3 runs 12 residues. Germline V gene data show CDR1 as SNHLY and CDR2 as FYNNEI. DNA for the CDR3: TGTGCCAGCAGGGGGACAGGGGGAGAGCAGTTCTTC. This sequence encodes CASRGTGGEQFF.

V gene TRBV28 combines with J gene TRBJ2-1; D unclear. The V gene lost 2 bases and the J gene lost 9 bases, with 8 bases spanning the gap. From germline, CDR1 is MDHEN and CDR2 SYDVKM. The CDR3 consists of 12 residues. The CDR3 loop reads CASSLINSEQFF. The CDR3 DNA follows: TGTGCCAGCAGTTTAATAAACAGTGAGCAGTTCTTC.

CDR3: CAWTRGGNQPQHF. The CDR3 region has the DNA TGTGCCTGGACCCGAGGAGGAAATCAGCCCCAGCATTTT. The V call is TRBV30, the J call TRBJ1-5; no firm D call. V lost 4 bases and J 4 bases, leaving 11 bases between the germline ends. In germline, CDR1 is GTSNPN, CDR2 SVGIG (reference sequence). This CDR3 is 13 amino acids long.

This clone was found once. CDR3 amino acids: CSVEPQGRVGELFF. CDR3 DNA sequence: TGCAGCGTTGAACCACAGGGAAGGGTCGGGGAGCTGTTTTTT. This chain connects TRBV29-1 to TRBJ2-2; weak D call: TRBD1 (6 bases). Germline CDR1 and CDR2: SQVTM and ANQGSEA. V was cut by 2 bases and J by 7 bases, with 14 bases left in between. The CDR3 is made up of 14 amino acids.

V is TRBV18 and J is TRBJ2-4; 9 bases line up with TRBD1. Trimming removed 0 bases from V and 4 bases from J; junction bases left unmatched: 1. The length of the CDR3 is 15 residues. Germline lookup yields CDR1 KGHSH and CDR2 LQKENI. The CDR3 loop is CASSPPTGGKNIQYF. DNA of the CDR3: TGTGCCAGCTCACCACCGACAGGGGGAAAAAACATTCAGTACTTC.

The rearrangement links TRBV15 to TRBJ2-5; 9 nucleotides match TRBD1. The closer fit of TRBJ2-7 to the DNA end suggests the J call may be wrong. From germline, CDR1 is LNHNV and CDR2 YYDKDF (reference sequence). The CDR3 length is 17 residues. CDR3 sequence: CATSASARRDRVYEQYF. The CDR3 region has the DNA TGTGCCACCAGTGCCTCCGCCCGCCGGGACAGGGTGTACGAGCAGTACTTC.

As for this clone: A junction end diverges from the germline sequence, so it may reflect a read error. The CDR3 spells CASSFSGGGANGLTF. The CDR3 region has the DNA TGTGCCAGCAGCTTTAGTGGGGGAGGGGCCAACGGCCTGACTTTC. The genes are TRBV5-6 and TRBJ2-6, with 7 bases aligning to TRBD2. Germline lookup yields CDR1 SGHDT and CDR2 YYEEEE. The CDR3 extends over 15 amino acids. Using reference TRBV5-6 and TRBJ2-6 for the parts outside the CDR3, the full variable domain is DAGVTQSPTHLIKTRGQQVTLRCSPKSGHDTVSWYQQALGQGPQFIFQYYEEEERQRGNFPDRFSGHQFPNYSSELNVNALLLGDSALYLCASSFSGGGANGLTFGAGSRLTVL.

The genes are TRBV23-1 and TRBJ2-5; D might be TRBD1 (5 bases). TRBV23-1 is designated an ORF whose function remains uncertain. The CDR3 is 15 amino acids. Deletions cut 4 bases from V and 0 bases from J, with 12 bases between. The DNA for the CDR3 is TGCGCCAGCAGTCCGACAGACAGAAACCAAGAGACCCAGTACTTC. Protein sequence: CASSPTDRNQETQYF.

This chain joins TRBV5-8 and TRBJ1-5, with TRBD1 identical over 9 bases. CDR1 and CDR2 (germline): SGHTS, YDEGEE. This CDR3 is 15 amino acids long. With 4 bases clipped from V and 4 bases from J, the junction kept 6 bases outside the gene matches. CDR3 residues: CASSKEDRGNQPQHF. In DNA, the CDR3 is TGTGCCAGCAGCAAGGAGGACAGGGGAAATCAGCCCCAGCATTTT.

This clone has a handful of counts. The sample contains more than one DNA sequence encoding this CDR3. This chain joins TRBV7-9 and TRBJ2-3, with 8 bases matching TRBD1. Germline-derived CDR1 and CDR2 are SEHNR and FQNEAQ (reference sequence). The CDR3 covers 13 residues. V trimming: 3 bases; J trimming: 6 bases; junction bases outside the gene matches: 2. CDR3 coding DNA: TGTGCCAGCAGCTTTCAGGGGGCGGATACGCAGTATTTT. Protein sequence: CASSFQGADTQYF.

The rearrangement uses TRBV28 and TRBJ1-2; 9 bases agree with TRBD1. Germline trimming cut 8 bases from V and 5 bases from J; bases unmatched to any gene: 12. Germline CDR1 and CDR2: MDHEN and SYDVKM. This CDR3 is built from 15 residues. The chain's CDR3 is CASSHGDRAGYGYTF. The CDR3 DNA is TGTGCCAGCTCTCACGGGGACAGGGCAGGGTATGGCTACACCTTC.

The chain uses TRBV5-6 and TRBJ2-7; weak D call: TRBD1 (6 bases). This CDR3 spans 14 amino acids. The V end was cut by 1 base, the J end by 2 bases, with 10 bases between. Germline CDR1 reads SGHDT; CDR2 reads YYEEEE. CDR3 sequence: CASSLTGPAYEQYF. CDR3 DNA: TGTGCCAGCAGCTTGACAGGGCCGGCCTACGAGCAGTACTTC.

V is TRBV6-4 and J is TRBJ1-5, with D uncertain. This CDR3 spans 15 amino acids. V lost 7 bases and J 4 bases, leaving 17 bases between the germline ends. Germline-derived CDR1 and CDR2 are MRHNA and SNTAGT. The CDR3 DNA follows: TGTGCCAGCACGTATAATTTGGAGAGAAATCAGCCCCAGCATTTT. It codes for CASTYNLERNQPQHF.

The J gene is TRBJ2-5, the V gene TRBV11-2; no reliable D call. Germline V gene data show CDR1 as SGHAT and CDR2 as FQNNGV. This CDR3 has 13 amino acids. The V gene lost 2 bases and the J gene lost 3 bases, with 7 bases spanning the gap. CDR3 in amino acids: CASSLTVKETQYF. The CDR3 DNA is TGTGCCAGCAGCTTAACAGTGAAAGAGACCCAGTACTTC.

The CDR3: CASSDEREVDTGELFF. The CDR3 DNA reads as TGTGCCAGCAGTGACGAGCGGGAGGTCGACACCGGGGAGCTGTTTTTT. The rearrangement uses TRBV6-4 and TRBJ2-2, with 9 bases matching TRBD2. V was pared by 2 bases and J by 3 bases, with 4 bases of the junction left unmatched. This CDR3 is built from 16 residues. The germline V gene encodes CDR1 MRHNA and CDR2 SNTAGT.

The gene calls are TRBV7-2 and TRBJ2-5; D unclear. Germline V gives CDR1 SGHTA, CDR2 FQGNSA. V lost 4 bases to trimming and J lost 3 bases, with 9 bases between them. This CDR3 has 13 residues. The CDR3 is CASSSPSKETQYF. The CDR3 coding sequence is TGTGCCAGCAGCTCCCCTAGTAAAGAGACCCAGTACTTC.

The genes are TRBV6-1 and TRBJ1-4; D is ambiguous. Germline V gives CDR1 MNHNS, CDR2 SASEGT. CDR3 length equals 16 residues. V lost 0 bases and J lost 0, with 8 bases in between. The CDR3 DNA follows: TGTGCCAGCAGTGAAGCGAGCAGGACAACTAATGAAAAACTGTTTTTT. Encoded protein: CASSEASRTTNEKLFF.

This clone was recorded once. This chain links TRBV6-1 with TRBJ2-5, with 11 bases identical to TRBD2. The trim removed 6 bases at V and 4 bases at J, leaving 7 bases unmatched. This CDR3 spans 15 amino acids. Germline CDR1 MNHNS, CDR2 SASEGT. The CDR3 spells CASRYIAGGPETQYF. The CDR3 nucleotides are TGTGCCAGCAGATATATAGCGGGAGGGCCAGAGACCCAGTACTTC.

The chain employs TRBV28 and TRBJ1-2; D may be TRBD1 (6 bases). The germline V and J ends were trimmed by 3 bases and 8 bases, with 13 bases remaining between them. Germline CDR1 MDHEN, CDR2 SYDVKM. CDR3 length: 13 residues. CDR3 bases: TGTGCCAGCAGTTTGGCGGGGGCGTTGGGCTACACCTTC. Its translation is CASSLAGALGYTF.

The V and J genes are TRBV30 and TRBJ2-2; D uncertain. The germline gives CDR1 GTSNPN, CDR2 SVGIG (reference sequence). V was shortened by 0 bases and J by 3 bases, with 5 bases between the two germline ends. CDR3 size: 13 residues. CDR3 sequence: CAWSVLYTGELFF. The DNA of the CDR3 is TGTGCCTGGAGTGTTCTGTACACCGGGGAGCTGTTTTTT.

V is TRBV9 and J is TRBJ2-5, with TRBD2 identical over 8 bases. From germline, CDR1 is SGDLS and CDR2 YYNGEE. This CDR3 is built from 15 residues. The junction had 6 bases not matched to a gene; V was cut back by 1 base and J by 4 bases. CDR3 amino acids: CASSVIGGAGETQYF. The CDR3 DNA reads TGTGCCAGCAGCGTAATCGGGGGGGCCGGAGAGACCCAGTACTTC.

This chain joins TRBV2 and TRBJ2-4, with a weak D call TRBD1 (5 bases). Germline CDR1 is SNHLY and CDR2 is FYNNEI. V was trimmed by 6 bases and J by 5 bases, leaving 11 bases between them. The CDR3 has 13 residues. CDR3: CASSDRSQNIQYF. Written as DNA, the CDR3 is TGTGCCAGCAGCGACAGATCCCAAAACATTCAGTACTTC.

The genes are TRBV6-5 and TRBJ2-7; 8 positions agree with TRBD2. The CDR3 contains 15 residues. CDR1 is MNHEY and CDR2 is SVGAGI in the germline V gene. V dropped 0 bases and J dropped 7; count of bases not matched to a gene: 8. The CDR3 DNA is TGTGCCAGCAGTTACTCCAGCGGGAGATGGAATGAGCAGTACTTC. Amino acids: CASSYSSGRWNEQYF.

The chain combines TRBV27 with TRBJ1-5; 12 bases agree with TRBD1. After removal of 5 bases from V and 5 bases from J, the junction contained 19 bases not matched to a gene. Germline V gives CDR1 MNHEY, CDR2 SMNVEV (reference sequence). There are 20 residues in the CDR3. The CDR3 loop reads CASSPRGQGASKELHQPQHF. DNA for the CDR3: TGTGCCAGCAGTCCGCGGGGACAGGGGGCCTCAAAGGAGTTACATCAGCCCCAGCATTTT.

The J gene is TRBJ2-4, the V gene TRBV5-4, with D maybe TRBD1 (6 bases). This CDR3 region has 16 residues. Germline CDR1 is SGHNT and CDR2 is YYREEE (reference sequence). The ends were cut back, 0 bases at V and 5 bases at J, with 15 bases in the middle. The CDR3 protein is CASSLGNQGSQNIQYF. Here the CDR3 DNA reads TGTGCCAGCAGCTTGGGCAACCAGGGGAGCCAAAACATTCAGTACTTC.

Concerning this clone itself: Other DNA variants within this sample encode the same CDR3. The rearrangement links TRBV6-5 to TRBJ1-2; a weak D match, TRBD1 (5 bases). The CDR3 is made up of 12 amino acids. V was cut by 6 bases and J by 4 bases, with 9 bases left in between. The germline gives CDR1 MNHEY, CDR2 SVGAGI. Here the CDR3 reads CASSQGFYGYTF. CDR3 in DNA: TGTGCCAGCAGCCAGGGATTCTATGGCTACACCTTC.

J is TRBJ1-4 and V is TRBV21-1. TRBV21-1 is reported as a pseudogene. This CDR3 spans 15 amino acids. This chain's CDR3 is CASSHRVATNEKLFF. CDR3 sequence (DNA): TGTGCCAGCAGTCACCGAGTTGCAACTAATGAAAAACTGTTTTTT.